Below, 10 T cell receptor beta chains from the same sample are listed, as sequenced in a study of CD8 T cells in Susac syndrome. RNA in amounts of roughly 0.5 to 1 ug was reverse transcribed with random hexamers. TCRdb used MiXCR to reprocess the immunoSEQ multiplex PCR reads, holding one entry per CDR3 protein. The data hold approximately 110,000 distinct CDR3 sequences, with over 85% observed a single time. Material: CD8+ T cells from PBMCs. These receptors originate from a human donor with multiple sclerosis.

This rearrangement joins TRBV5-6 to TRBJ2-3; no clear D. Germline CDR1 and CDR2: SGHDT and YYEEEE. V was clipped by 4 bases and J by 6 bases, with 12 bases between them. The CDR3 runs 13 residues. In nucleotides, the CDR3 is TGTGCCAGCAGCCCAGACCTTGCTGATACGCAGTATTTT. It translates to CASSPDLADTQYF.

J is TRBJ2-2 and V is TRBV19; tentative D call: TRBD1 (5 bases). V lost 7 bases and J lost 2, with 8 bases in between. CDR1 is LNHDA and CDR2 is SQIVND in the germline V gene (reference sequence). The CDR3 sequence is 13 residues long. The CDR3 DNA reads TGTGCCAGTAACGACAGAAACACCGGGGAGCTGTTTTTT. Residues: CASNDRNTGELFF.

The chain has TRBV19 and TRBJ2-2; unclear D gene. The germline CDR1 and CDR2 sequences are LNHDA and SQIVND (reference sequence). Trimming shortened V by 5 bases and J by 6 bases, and 10 bases separated the two germline ends. This CDR3 spans 13 amino acids. In DNA form, the CDR3 reads TGTGCCAGTAGTCCAGGCAAGTCCGGGGAGCTGTTTTTT. The encoded protein is CASSPGKSGELFF.

This sequence joins TRBV30 and TRBJ2-7; the D gene is possibly TRBD2 (5 bases). This CDR3 contains 14 residues. V lost 2 bases and J lost 2, with 13 bases in between. The germline V gene encodes CDR1 GTSNPN and CDR2 SVGIG (reference sequence). The CDR3 DNA reads as TGTGCCTGGAGTCCCCGGAGGAAAACCTACGAGCAGTACTTC. It yields the protein CAWSPRRKTYEQYF.

The chain combines TRBV7-9 with TRBJ1-4; 11 bases are a match to TRBD1. This CDR3 comprises 17 residues. With 7 bases clipped from V and 8 bases from J, the junction kept 15 bases outside the gene matches. Per the germline V gene, CDR1 is SEHNR and CDR2 is FQNEAQ (reference sequence). The CDR3 nucleotides are TGTGCCAGCACAAAGACCGAACCGGGACAGGGGGAGGAAAAACTGTTTTTT. This codes for CASTKTEPGQGEEKLFF.

The chain has TRBV27 and TRBJ1-2, with 7 positions matching TRBD1. The junction had 7 bases not matched to a gene; V was cut back by 5 bases and J by 7 bases. The CDR3 spans 13 residues. Germline CDR1 is MNHEY and CDR2 is SMNVEV (reference sequence). In nucleotides, the CDR3 is TGTGCCAGCAGTCCGGGACAGCCGAGTGGCTACACCTTC. The encoded protein is CASSPGQPSGYTF.

This chain uses TRBV3-1 with TRBJ1-2; 7 bases match TRBD1. The CDR3 totals 13 residues. Germline V gene lookup returns CDR1 LGHDT and CDR2 YNNKEL (reference sequence). V shed 6 bases and J 8 bases; nucleotides not matched to a gene: 9. The CDR3 DNA follows: TGTGCCAGCAGGCCGGGCAGGGGGTACGGCTACACCTTC. Translation: CASRPGRGYGYTF.

This clonotype was recorded once. The chain recombines TRBV15 with TRBJ2-2; TRBD2 aligns across 7 bases. Germline CDR1 is LNHNV and CDR2 is YYDKDF (reference sequence). With 1 base clipped from V and 6 bases from J, the junction kept 8 bases outside the gene matches. The CDR3 extends over 16 amino acids. CDR3 coding DNA: TGTGCCACCAGCAGAGTGAAAGCGGGGAGTTCCGGGGAGCTGTTTTTT. This encodes CATSRVKAGSSGELFF. The full variable domain, completed using reference TRBV15 and TRBJ2-2, is DAMVIQNPRYQVTQFGKPVTLSCSQTLNHNVMYWYQQKSSQAPKLLFHYYDKDFNNEADTPDNFQSRRPNTSFCFLDIRSPGLGDTAMYLCATSRVKAGSSGELFFGEGSRLTVL.

The chain is built from TRBV7-3 and TRBJ2-5, with 9 positions matching TRBD1. This CDR3 contains 15 residues. V lost 5 bases, J lost 5 bases, and 9 bases stayed unmatched. Per germline, CDR1 SGHTA and CDR2 FQGTGA. CDR3 in DNA: TGTGCCAGCAGCAGTTCGGGACAGGGCGGCGAGACCCAGTACTTC. Amino acids: CASSSSGQGGETQYF.

V and J are TRBV4-2 and TRBJ1-3; D is possibly TRBD1 (6 bases). The CDR3 sequence is 18 residues long. Trimming removed 0 bases from V and 0 bases from J, with 15 bases in between. Germline-derived CDR1 and CDR2 are LGHNA and YNFKEQ. The CDR3 nucleotides read TGTGCCAGCAGCCAAGAATCTGGACAGCGGATCTCTGGAAACACCATATATTTT. Encoded protein: CASSQESGQRISGNTIYF.